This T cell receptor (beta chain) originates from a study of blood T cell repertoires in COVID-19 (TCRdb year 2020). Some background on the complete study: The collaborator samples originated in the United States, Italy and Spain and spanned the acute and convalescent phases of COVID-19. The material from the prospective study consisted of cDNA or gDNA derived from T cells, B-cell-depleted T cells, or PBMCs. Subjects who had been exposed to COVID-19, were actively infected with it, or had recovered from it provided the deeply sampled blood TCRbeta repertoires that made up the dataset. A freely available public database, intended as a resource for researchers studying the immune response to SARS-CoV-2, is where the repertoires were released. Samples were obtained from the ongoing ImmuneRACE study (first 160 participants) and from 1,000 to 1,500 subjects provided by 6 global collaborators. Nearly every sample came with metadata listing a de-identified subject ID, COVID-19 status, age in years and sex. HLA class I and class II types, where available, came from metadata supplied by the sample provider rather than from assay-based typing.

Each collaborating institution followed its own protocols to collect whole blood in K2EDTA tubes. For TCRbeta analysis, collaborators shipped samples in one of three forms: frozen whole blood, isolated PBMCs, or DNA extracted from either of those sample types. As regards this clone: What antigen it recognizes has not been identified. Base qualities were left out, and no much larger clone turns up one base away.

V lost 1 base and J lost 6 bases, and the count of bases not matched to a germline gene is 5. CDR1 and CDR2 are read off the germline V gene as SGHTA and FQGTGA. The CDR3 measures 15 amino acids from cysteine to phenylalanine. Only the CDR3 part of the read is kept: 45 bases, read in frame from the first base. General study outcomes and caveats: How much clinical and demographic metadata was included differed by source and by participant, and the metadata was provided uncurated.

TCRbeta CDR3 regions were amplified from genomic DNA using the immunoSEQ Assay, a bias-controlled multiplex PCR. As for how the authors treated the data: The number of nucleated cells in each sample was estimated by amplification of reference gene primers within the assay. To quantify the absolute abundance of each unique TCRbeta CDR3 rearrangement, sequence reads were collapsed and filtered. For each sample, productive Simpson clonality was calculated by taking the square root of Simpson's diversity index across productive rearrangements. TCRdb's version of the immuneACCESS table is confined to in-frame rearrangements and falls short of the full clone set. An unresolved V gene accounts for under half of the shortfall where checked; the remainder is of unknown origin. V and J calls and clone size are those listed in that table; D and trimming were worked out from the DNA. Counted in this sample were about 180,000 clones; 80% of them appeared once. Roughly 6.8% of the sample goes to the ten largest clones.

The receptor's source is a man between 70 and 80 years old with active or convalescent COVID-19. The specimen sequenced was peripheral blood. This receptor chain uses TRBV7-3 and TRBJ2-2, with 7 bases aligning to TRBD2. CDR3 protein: CASSLNAGEAGELFF. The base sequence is TGTGCCAGCAGCTTAAATGCGGGAGAAGCCGGGGAGCTGTTTTTT.